This TCR beta chain was obtained from a study of CD8+ T cells in alopecia areata. Study outcomes and limitations: Mice showed clearer TCR sharing than patients did, a gap that was possibly HLA-related.

Remarks on this clone: Antigen specificity is unknown.

The authors sorted CD4+ and CD8+ T cells from PBMCs. Deletions cut 2 bases from V and 3 bases from J, with 8 bases between. Germline V lookup: CDR1 SNHLY, CDR2 FYNNEI. The CDR3 sequence is 13 residues long. cDNA prepared by RNA extraction and subsequent reverse transcription served as the template for sequencing. The protocol was immunoSEQ multiplex PCR, while the TCRdb copy is restricted to in-frame clones and leaves out a portion. The sample yields about 200,000 clones, around three fifths seen once. The sample comprised CD8+ T cells sorted from blood. The clonotype was recovered from a human donor in good health. The gene calls are TRBV2 and TRBJ2-7; D is uncertain. The CDR3 reads CASSESDHYEQYF. As DNA, the CDR3 is TGTGCCAGCAGTGAATCAGATCACTACGAGCAGTACTTC.